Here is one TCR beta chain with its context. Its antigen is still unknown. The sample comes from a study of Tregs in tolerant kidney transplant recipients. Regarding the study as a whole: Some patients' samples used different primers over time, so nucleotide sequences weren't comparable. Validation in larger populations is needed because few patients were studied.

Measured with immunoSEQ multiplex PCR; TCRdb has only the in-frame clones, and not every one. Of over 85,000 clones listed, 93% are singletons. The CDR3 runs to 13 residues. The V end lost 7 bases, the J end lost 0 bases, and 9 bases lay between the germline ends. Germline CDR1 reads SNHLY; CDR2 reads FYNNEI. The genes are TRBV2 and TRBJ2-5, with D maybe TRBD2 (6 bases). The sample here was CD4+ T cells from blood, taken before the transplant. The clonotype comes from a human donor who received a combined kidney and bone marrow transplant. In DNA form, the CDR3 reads TGTGCCAGCAAAGGAGGGTACCAAGAGACCCAGTACTTC. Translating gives CASKGGYQETQYF. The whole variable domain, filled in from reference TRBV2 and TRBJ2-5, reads EPEVTQTPSHQVTQMGQEVILRCVPISNHLYFYWYRQILGQKVEFLVSFYNNEISEKSEIFDDQFSVERPDGSNFTLKIRSTKLEDSAMYFCASKGGYQETQYFGPGTRLLVL.